One sample yielded the 20 T cell receptor beta chains listed below, sequenced in a study of immune evolution from preneoplasia to lung adenocarcinoma. Assay used: immunoSEQ multiplex PCR; TCRdb lists only in-frame clones, some missing. The repertoire holds about 6,900 clones, with 79% as singletons. Sequenced input: FFPE invasive lung adenocarcinoma tissue. The receptors shown here come from a person aged 40 to 50 with lung adenocarcinoma.

The J gene is TRBJ1-1, the V gene TRBV11-2; D unclear. V was clipped by 1 base and J by 4 bases, with 13 bases between them. Germline V gene data show CDR1 as SGHAT and CDR2 as FQNNGV. CDR3 length equals 15 residues. The CDR3 sequence is CASSLAWAGITEAFF. The CDR3 nucleotides read TGTGCCAGCAGCTTAGCCTGGGCAGGAATCACTGAAGCTTTCTTT.

V is TRBV18 and J is TRBJ1-4; D is ambiguous. The CDR3 spans 16 residues. Per germline, CDR1 KGHSH and CDR2 LQKENI. V shed 3 bases and J shed 0 bases, with 11 bases lying between them. The CDR3 is CASSPPDIATNEKLFF. For the CDR3, the DNA is TGTGCCAGCTCACCTCCAGATATTGCAACTAATGAAAAACTGTTTTTT.

The chain employs TRBV4-1 and TRBJ2-2; 10 bases map to TRBD2. Losses at the gene ends were 5 bases for V and 5 bases for J; bases not matched to a gene: 5. Germline V lookup: CDR1 MGHRA, CDR2 YSYEKL. The CDR3 spans 15 residues. Here the CDR3 DNA reads TGCGCCAGCAGCACTACTAGCGGGGAGACCGGGGAGCTGTTTTTT. Translating it yields CASSTTSGETGELFF.

The V call is TRBV6-1, the J call TRBJ2-5, with D perhaps matching TRBD1 or TRBD2 (6 bases each). CDR3 length: 14 amino acids. V was trimmed by 7 bases and J by 2 bases, leaving 14 bases between them. Germline V CDR1 and CDR2: MNHNS, SASEGT. The CDR3 region is CASMVGGQQETQYF. In nucleotides, the CDR3 is TGTGCCAGCATGGTGGGGGGACAACAAGAGACCCAGTACTTC.

This clone was seen once. The V and J genes are TRBV28 and TRBJ1-4; D gene ambiguous. Trimming removed 7 bases from V and 8 bases from J, with 20 bases in between. The CDR3 extends over 15 amino acids. Germline V gene data show CDR1 as MDHEN and CDR2 as SYDVKM. DNA of the CDR3: TGTGCCAGCATTCCCGGCCGCTATCGGAGGGAAAAACTGTTTTTT. Translated: CASIPGRYRREKLFF. Full variable domain (remainder filled in from reference TRBV28 and TRBJ1-4): DVKVTQSSRYLVKRTGEKVFLECVQDMDHENMFWYRQDPGLGLRLIYFSYDVKMKEKGDIPEGYSVSREKKERFSLILESASTNQTSMYLCASIPGRYRREKLFFGSGTQLSVL.

The gene calls are TRBV7-9 and TRBJ2-3, with TRBD1 as a possible D gene (8 bases). Germline assignment: CDR1 SEHNR and CDR2 FQNEAQ (reference sequence). The CDR3 is made up of 14 amino acids. V was clipped by 5 bases and J by 6 bases, with 15 bases between them. CDR3 sequence reads: CASSLDRGGDTQYF. CDR3 bases: TGTGCCAGCAGCCTTGACAGGGGAGGGGATACGCAGTATTTT.

This clone was seen a single time. This rearrangement joins TRBV5-4 to TRBJ2-1; 9 bases map to TRBD2. In germline, CDR1 is SGHNT, CDR2 YYREEE (reference sequence). V was clipped by 4 bases and J by 5 bases; unmatched bases: 7. The CDR3 loop spans 15 amino acids. CDR3 region: CASSQGLAYNNEQFF. The CDR3 nucleotides are TGTGCCAGCAGCCAGGGACTAGCATATAACAATGAGCAGTTCTTC.

The chain is built from TRBV9 and TRBJ1-1, with D unclear. Germline loops: CDR1 SGDLS, CDR2 YYNGEE. Trimming stripped 0 bases from V and 1 base from J, with 10 bases between. The CDR3 is 15 residues long. As DNA, the CDR3 is TGTGCCAGCAGCGTAGAGGTCCGGGGGAACACTGAAGCTTTCTTT. It specifies CASSVEVRGNTEAFF.

This clone was picked up one time. This chain joins TRBV2 and TRBJ2-1; the D is unclear. CDR3 size: 13 residues. Deletions cut 8 bases from V and 0 bases from J, with 8 bases between. Germline loops: CDR1 SNHLY, CDR2 FYNNEI. As DNA, the CDR3 is TGTGCCAGCGCGTCGCCCTCCTACAATGAGCAGTTCTTC. It yields the protein CASASPSYNEQFF.

This clone was seen a handful of times. This chain uses TRBV4-1 with TRBJ2-7; no clear D. The V end was cut by 1 base, the J end by 1 base, with 8 bases between. The germline gives CDR1 MGHRA, CDR2 YSYEKL. The CDR3 sequence is 14 residues long. The CDR3 sequence: CASSQGARSYEQYF. CDR3 DNA: TGCGCCAGCAGCCAAGGGGCCAGATCCTACGAGCAGTACTTC.

The CDR3 loop is CSVTDRAGELFF. CDR3 in DNA: TGCAGCGTTACCGATCGGGCCGGGGAGCTGTTTTTT. The chain couples TRBV29-1 to TRBJ2-2; the D is unclear. CDR1 is SQVTM, CDR2 ANQGSEA, per germline. The CDR3 runs 12 residues. Between the trimmed V and J ends, which lost 5 bases and 6 bases, there was a span of 10 bases.

The V gene is TRBV5-8, the J gene TRBJ1-5; no clear D gene. V lost 3 bases and J 2 bases, leaving 12 bases between the germline ends. This CDR3 spans 15 amino acids. Germline V CDR1 and CDR2: SGHTS, YDEGEE. The CDR3 loop is CASSYDIFGNQPQHF. The CDR3 DNA follows: TGTGCCAGCAGCTACGACATCTTTGGCAATCAGCCCCAGCATTTT.

V is TRBV29-1 and J is TRBJ1-1; a weak D match, TRBD1 (5 bases). V was cut by 7 bases and J by 5 bases, with 14 bases left in between. CDR1 and CDR2 from the germline V gene are SQVTM and ANQGSEA. The CDR3 contains 12 residues. DNA of the CDR3: TGCAGCGCCCGGAAGGGGATGACTGAAGCTTTCTTT. It codes for CSARKGMTEAFF. Supplemented by reference TRBV29-1 and TRBJ1-1, the full variable domain reads SAVISQKPSRDICQRGTSLTIQCQVDSQVTMMFWYRQQPGQSLTLIATANQGSEATYESGFVIDKFPISRPNLTFSTLTVSNMSPEDSSIYLCSARKGMTEAFFGQGTRLTVV.

This clone was seen once. CDR3 sequence (DNA): TGTGCCAGCAGTAGGTCAGCCGGCAAGGAGACCCAGTACTTC. Encoded protein: CASSRSAGKETQYF. The gene calls are TRBV6-5 and TRBJ2-5; no clear D. Germline V gene lookup returns CDR1 MNHEY and CDR2 SVGAGI. V was shortened by 5 bases and J by 5 bases, with 15 bases between the two germline ends. CDR3 length: 14 amino acids.

This clone was seen only once. The CDR3 nucleotides read TGTGCCAGCAGCCGTACAGGGGGTGGTGGAAACACCATATATTTT. It codes for CASSRTGGGGNTIYF. The genes are TRBV7-2 and TRBJ1-3, with 8 bases matching TRBD1. The CDR3 runs to 15 residues. Germline V gene data show CDR1 as SGHTA and CDR2 as FQGNSA. After removal of 5 bases from V and 3 bases from J, the junction contained 6 bases not matched to a gene.

The chain couples TRBV6-1 to TRBJ1-6; D is unclear. The V end was cut by 6 bases, the J end by 7 bases, with 13 bases between. CDR1 and CDR2 (germline): MNHNS, SASEGT. This CDR3 comprises 14 residues. The DNA of the CDR3 is TGTGCCAGCAGCCCTGCCCCGGGGAATTCACCCCTCCACTTT. This codes for CASSPAPGNSPLHF.

The CDR3: CASSVQASSYNEQFF. The CDR3 nucleotides are TGTGCCAGCAGTGTCCAGGCGAGCTCCTACAATGAGCAGTTCTTC. V usage is TRBV2 and J usage is TRBJ2-1; D remains ambiguous. V shed 4 bases and J shed 0 bases, with 10 bases lying between them. The CDR3 length is 15 residues. CDR1 is SNHLY and CDR2 is FYNNEI in the germline V gene.

For the CDR3, the DNA is TGTGCCAGCAGCGTAGGGGCCGAGCGGGGGCCATTCACAGATACGCAGTATTTT. Residues: CASSVGAERGPFTDTQYF. The chain links TRBV9 to TRBJ2-3; 8 positions agree with TRBD2. J was trimmed by 2 bases and V by 0 bases; bases with no gene match: 11. The CDR3 covers 18 residues. Germline CDR1 and CDR2: SGDLS and YYNGEE.

As to this clone: At one end the junction does not follow the germline gene, possibly because of a read error. The J gene is TRBJ2-5, the V gene TRBV7-9; TRBD2 matches at 11 bases. This CDR3 has 15 residues. Germline V gene lookup returns CDR1 SEHNR and CDR2 FQNEAQ (reference sequence). In DNA form, the CDR3 reads TGTGCCAGCAGCTTCGCTAGCGGGGGGCTAGAGACCCAATACTTC. As protein: CASSFASGGLETQYF.

The chain employs TRBV11-2 and TRBJ1-1; D not certain. This CDR3 region has 14 residues. Per germline, CDR1 SGHAT and CDR2 FQNNGV. V lost 5 bases, J lost 7 bases, and 17 bases lay in between. The CDR3 protein is CASSAYNSIREAFF. CDR3 in DNA: TGTGCCAGCAGCGCCTATAATTCGATCCGTGAAGCTTTCTTT.